The clone carrying this T cell receptor (beta chain) is a singleton in its sample. Its antigen is undetermined. The deep-level immunoSEQ assay was used. Several immunoSEQ 96-well plates shared each subset's DNA, each plate a replicate. Clones were sequenced by immunoSEQ multiplex PCR, and TCRdb holds only the in-frame ones, with some missing. The sample has fewer than 600,000 clones; 79% are singletons. The entry originates in a study of shared clonotypes between healthy human individuals. The study's findings and limits: The genetic and exposure-history diversity represented was limited by few donors. Sequencing depth was a factor that was expected to affect clonotype sharing among donors.

The sequenced sample consisted of PBMCs. The receptor was derived from a woman in her thirties or forties in good health. Some clones in this sample may be carry-over from other donors' samples.

The CDR3 DNA reads as TGTGCCAGCTCACCAACAGGCAATGAGCAGTTCTTC. Protein product: CASSPTGNEQFF. The V call is TRBV18, the J call TRBJ2-1, with D perhaps matching TRBD1 (5 bases). V was cut by 2 bases and J by 6 bases, with 5 bases left in between. This CDR3 region has 12 residues. Germline values: CDR1 KGHSH, CDR2 LQKENI.